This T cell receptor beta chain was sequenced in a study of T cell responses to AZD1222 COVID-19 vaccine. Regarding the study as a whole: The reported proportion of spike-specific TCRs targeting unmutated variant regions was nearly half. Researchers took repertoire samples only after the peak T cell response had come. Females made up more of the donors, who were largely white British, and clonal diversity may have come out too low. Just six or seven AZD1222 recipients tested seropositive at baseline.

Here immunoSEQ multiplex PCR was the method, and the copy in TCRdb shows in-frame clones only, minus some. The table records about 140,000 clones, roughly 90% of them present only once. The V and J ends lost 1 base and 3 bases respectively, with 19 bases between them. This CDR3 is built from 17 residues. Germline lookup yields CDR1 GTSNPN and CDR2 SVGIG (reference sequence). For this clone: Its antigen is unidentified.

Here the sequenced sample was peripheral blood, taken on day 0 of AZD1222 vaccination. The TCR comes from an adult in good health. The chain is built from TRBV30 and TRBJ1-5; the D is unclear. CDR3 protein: CAWSDPRKGFDNQPQHF. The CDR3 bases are TGTGCCTGGAGTGACCCTCGAAAAGGGTTCGACAATCAGCCCCAGCATTTT.